This TCR beta chain was retrieved from a study of blood T cells in healthy people across ages. Study results and limitations: Age showed a roughly linear inverse relationship with TCR beta diversity per million T cells. Naive CD4+ cells and diversity were both higher in long-lived donors than in aged donors.

CDR3 length: 15 amino acids. The V and J ends lost 1 base and 5 bases respectively, with 15 bases between them. Germline CDR1 MGHDK, CDR2 SYGVNS. Comment on this clonotype: Its cognate antigen is unknown.

Together with a sample-barcoded 5' primer, a J-beta primer mix was included in a second PCR lasting roughly 6 to 12 cycles. TCRdb re-derived calls from the 5' RACE reads in MiXCR, one entry per CDR3 protein. The top ten hold more than 8% of the sample, which has some 760,000 distinct CDR3 sequences, 20% to 25% seen once. This same sample was also taken into another study, of T cells of mothers and their children.

The sample taken for sequencing was blood. The chain employs TRBV25-1 and TRBJ2-7; TRBD2 is a possible D gene (6 bases). The TCR sequence derives from a boy aged 5-17 years in good health. CDR3 coding DNA: TGTGCCAGCAGTGAATGGGGGGAGGTCAGGGACGAGCAGTACTTC. Translated: CASSEWGEVRDEQYF.